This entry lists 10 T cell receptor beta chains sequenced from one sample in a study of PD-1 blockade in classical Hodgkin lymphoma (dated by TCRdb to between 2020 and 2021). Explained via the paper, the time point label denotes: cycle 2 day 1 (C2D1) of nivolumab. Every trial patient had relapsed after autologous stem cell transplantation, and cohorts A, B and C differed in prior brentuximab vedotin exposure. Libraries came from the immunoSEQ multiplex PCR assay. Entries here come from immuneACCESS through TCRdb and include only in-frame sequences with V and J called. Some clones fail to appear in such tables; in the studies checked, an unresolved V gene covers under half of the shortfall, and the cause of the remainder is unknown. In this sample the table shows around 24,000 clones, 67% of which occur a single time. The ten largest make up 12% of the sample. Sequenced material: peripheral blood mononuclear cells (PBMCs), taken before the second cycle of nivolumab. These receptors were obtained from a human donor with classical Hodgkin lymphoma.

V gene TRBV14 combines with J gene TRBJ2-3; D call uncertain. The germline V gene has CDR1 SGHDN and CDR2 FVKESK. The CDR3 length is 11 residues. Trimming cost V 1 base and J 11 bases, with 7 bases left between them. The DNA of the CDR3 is TGTGCCAGCAGCCAAGGGGCATGGCAGTATTTT. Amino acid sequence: CASSQGAWQYF.

CDR3 DNA: TGTGCCAGCAGCTTGGGGGCGGAGACCCAGTACTTC. Its protein is CASSLGAETQYF. This chain uses TRBV14 with TRBJ2-5, with D perhaps TRBD1 (6 bases). The CDR3 has 12 residues. From germline, CDR1 is SGHDN and CDR2 FVKESK. Trimming stripped 5 bases from V and 5 bases from J, with 9 bases between.

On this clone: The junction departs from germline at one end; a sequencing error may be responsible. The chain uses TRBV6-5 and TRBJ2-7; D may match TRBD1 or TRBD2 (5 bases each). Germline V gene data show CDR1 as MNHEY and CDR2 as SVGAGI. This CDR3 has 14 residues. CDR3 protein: CATSEAGTIYEQYF. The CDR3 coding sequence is TGTGCCACCAGTGAGGCCGGGACGATCTACGAGCAGTACTTC.

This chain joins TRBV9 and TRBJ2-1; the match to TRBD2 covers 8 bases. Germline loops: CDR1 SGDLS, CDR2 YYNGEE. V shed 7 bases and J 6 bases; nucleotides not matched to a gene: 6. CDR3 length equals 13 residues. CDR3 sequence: CASHSGSINEQFF. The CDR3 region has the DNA TGTGCCAGCCACAGCGGGAGTATCAATGAGCAGTTCTTC.

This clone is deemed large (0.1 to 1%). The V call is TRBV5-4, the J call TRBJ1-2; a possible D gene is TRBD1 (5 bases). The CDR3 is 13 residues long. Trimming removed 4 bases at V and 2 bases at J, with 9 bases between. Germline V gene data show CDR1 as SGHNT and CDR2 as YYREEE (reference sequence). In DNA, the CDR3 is TGTGCCAGCAGCGAAGACAGAAACTATGGCTACACCTTC. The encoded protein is CASSEDRNYGYTF.

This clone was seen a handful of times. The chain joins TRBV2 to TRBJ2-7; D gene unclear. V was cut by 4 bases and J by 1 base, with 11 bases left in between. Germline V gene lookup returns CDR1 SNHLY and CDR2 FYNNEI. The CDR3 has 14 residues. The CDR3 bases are TGTGCCAGCAGTGGAACGGGTGGATCCTACGAGCAGTACTTC. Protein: CASSGTGGSYEQYF.

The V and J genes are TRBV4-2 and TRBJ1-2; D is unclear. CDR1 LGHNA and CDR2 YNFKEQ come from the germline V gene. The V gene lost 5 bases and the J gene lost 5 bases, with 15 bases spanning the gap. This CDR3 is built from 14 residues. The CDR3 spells CASSLAMEVYGYTF. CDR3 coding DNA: TGTGCCAGCAGCTTGGCGATGGAGGTTTATGGCTACACCTTC.

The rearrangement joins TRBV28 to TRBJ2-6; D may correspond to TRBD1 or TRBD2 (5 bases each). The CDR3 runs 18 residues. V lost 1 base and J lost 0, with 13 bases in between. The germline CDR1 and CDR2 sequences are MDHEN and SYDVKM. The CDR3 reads CASSLLGRESSGANVLTF. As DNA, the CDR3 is TGTGCCAGCAGTTTATTGGGCAGGGAGAGCTCTGGGGCCAACGTCCTGACTTTC.

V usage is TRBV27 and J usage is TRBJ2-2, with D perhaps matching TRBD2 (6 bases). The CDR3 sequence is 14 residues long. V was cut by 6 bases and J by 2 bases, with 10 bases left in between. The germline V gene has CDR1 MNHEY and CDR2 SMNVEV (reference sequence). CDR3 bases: TGTGCCAGCAGAGAGCGGGTAAACACCGGGGAGCTGTTTTTT. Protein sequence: CASRERVNTGELFF.

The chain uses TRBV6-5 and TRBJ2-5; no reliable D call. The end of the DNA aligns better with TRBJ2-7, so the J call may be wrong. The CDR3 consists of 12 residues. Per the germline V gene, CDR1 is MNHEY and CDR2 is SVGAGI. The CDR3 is CASSSRHNEQYF. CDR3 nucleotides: TGTGCCAGCAGTTCAAGACACAACGAGCAGTACTTC.